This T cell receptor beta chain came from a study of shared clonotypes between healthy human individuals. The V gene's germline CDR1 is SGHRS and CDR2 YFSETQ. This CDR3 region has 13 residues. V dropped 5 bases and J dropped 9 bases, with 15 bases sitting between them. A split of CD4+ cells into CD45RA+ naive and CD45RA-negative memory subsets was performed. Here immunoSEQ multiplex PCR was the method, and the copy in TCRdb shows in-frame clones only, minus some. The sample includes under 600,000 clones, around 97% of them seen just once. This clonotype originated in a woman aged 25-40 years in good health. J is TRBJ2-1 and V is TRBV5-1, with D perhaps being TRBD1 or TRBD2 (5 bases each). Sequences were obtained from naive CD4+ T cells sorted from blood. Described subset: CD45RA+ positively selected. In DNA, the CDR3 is TGCGCCAGCAGATTACTCAGGGACGGTGAGCAGTTCTTC. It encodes CASRLLRDGEQFF.